One and the same sample provided the 5 T cell receptor beta chains below, sequenced in a study of CD8 T cells in ankylosing spondylitis. Via MiXCR, TCRdb re-called the 5' RACE reads, giving one row per CDR3 protein. The sample has approximately 140,000 distinct CDR3 sequences; around two fifths are singletons. The sample consisted of synovial fluid, either unsorted or a sorted T cell fraction (not recorded which). The receptor source for this set is a male donor with ankylosing spondylitis.

This clonotype occurred a few times. The J gene is TRBJ2-7, the V gene TRBV5-1; D gene unclear. There are 14 residues in the CDR3. Germline-derived CDR1 and CDR2 are SGHRS and YFSETQ. Trimming took 0 bases from V and 3 from J, leaving 10 bases between them. The CDR3 spells CASSLGPLYYEQYF. The CDR3 region has the DNA TGCGCCAGCAGCTTGGGCCCGTTATACTACGAGCAGTACTTC.

This chain links TRBV11-1 with TRBJ1-2; 8 nucleotides match TRBD1. Germline CDR1 SGHAT, CDR2 FQDESV (reference sequence). The CDR3 totals 18 residues. With V trimmed by 3 bases and J by 0 bases, 12 bases remained unmatched. The CDR3 coding sequence is TGTGCCAGCAGCTTCCCACCCCTAGGACAGGGATCTAACTATGGCTACACCTTC. Translating gives CASSFPPLGQGSNYGYTF.

This clonotype was observed a few times. The rearrangement links TRBV15 to TRBJ1-4, with D unresolved. The V end lost 0 bases, the J end lost 10 bases, and 18 bases lay between the germline ends. Germline V gene data show CDR1 as LNHNV and CDR2 as YYDKDF (reference sequence). This CDR3 spans 16 amino acids. CDR3 sequence: CATSREKTNTHGKLFF. The CDR3 nucleotides read TGTGCCACCAGCAGAGAAAAGACCAATACCCATGGAAAACTGTTTTTT. Full variable domain (missing parts from reference TRBV15 and TRBJ1-4): DAMVIQNPRYQVTQFGKPVTLSCSQTLNHNVMYWYQQKSSQAPKLLFHYYDKDFNNEADTPDNFQSRRPNTSFCFLDIRSPGLGDTAMYLCATSREKTNTHGKLFFGSGTQLSVL.

The J gene is TRBJ2-3, the V gene TRBV9; 13 bases agree with TRBD2. From germline, CDR1 is SGDLS and CDR2 YYNGEE. Losses at the gene ends were 3 bases for V and 5 bases for J; bases not matched to a gene: 6. The length of the CDR3 is 16 residues. The CDR3 protein is CASSDELAGGGDTQYF. The CDR3 coding sequence is TGTGCCAGCAGCGATGAACTAGCGGGAGGGGGAGATACGCAGTATTTT.

This clonotype was counted a single time. The chain is built from TRBV28 and TRBJ2-6; possibly TRBD1 for D (6 bases). This CDR3 is built from 17 residues. Germline loops: CDR1 MDHEN, CDR2 SYDVKM. V lost 2 bases and J 0 bases, leaving 11 bases between the germline ends. The CDR3 region is CASSLRGCCSGANVLTF. As DNA, the CDR3 is TGTGCCAGCAGTTTAAGGGGGTGTTGCTCTGGGGCCAACGTCCTGACTTTC. Supplemented by reference TRBV28 and TRBJ2-6, the full variable domain reads DVKVTQSSRYLVKRTGEKVFLECVQDMDHENMFWYRQDPGLGLRLIYFSYDVKMKEKGDIPEGYSVSREKKERFSLILESASTNQTSMYLCASSLRGCCSGANVLTFGAGSRLTVL.